The 24 T cell receptor beta chains in this list originate from one sample, sequenced in a study of early T cells in non-severe SARS-CoV-2 infection. TCRdb itself ran the 5' RACE reads through MiXCR, one entry per CDR3 protein. Among 35,000 to 45,000 distinct CDR3 sequences listed, 12% were seen once. Material for sequencing was whole blood. The receptors originated from an adult who was a healthcare worker with PCR-confirmed SARS-CoV-2 infection or an uninfected control (not recorded which).

The rearrangement joins TRBV24-1 to TRBJ2-1; 11 bases map to TRBD2. V was pared by 9 bases and J by 3 bases, with 6 bases of the junction left unmatched. This CDR3 is built from 15 residues. Per the germline V gene, CDR1 is KGHDR and CDR2 is SFDVKD. CDR3 nucleotide sequence: TGTGCCACCGGTCGAGGGACTAGCGGCTACAATGAGCAGTTCTTC. Its protein product is CATGRGTSGYNEQFF.

This clonotype is classed as medium-sized. V is TRBV6-4 and J is TRBJ2-1; 7 bases match TRBD1. V was clipped by 6 bases and J by 0 bases; unmatched bases: 2. This CDR3 spans 14 amino acids. Germline values: CDR1 MRHNA, CDR2 SNTAGT. The CDR3 reads CASSRDSSYNEQFF. The CDR3 DNA sequence: TGTGCCAGCAGCCGGGACAGCTCCTACAATGAGCAGTTCTTC.

This chain connects TRBV2 to TRBJ2-1; weak D call: TRBD1 (5 bases). Germline CDR1 and CDR2: SNHLY and FYNNEI. The CDR3 consists of 15 residues. The germline V and J ends were trimmed by 7 bases and 5 bases, with 18 bases remaining between them. This chain's CDR3 is CASTVAHRINNEQFF. The DNA for the CDR3 is TGTGCCAGCACTGTAGCCCACAGGATCAACAATGAGCAGTTCTTC.

CDR3 sequence reads: CASSVGGPSTDTQYF. CDR3 DNA: TGTGCCAGCAGCGTAGGTGGACCCTCCACAGATACGCAGTATTTT. This chain uses TRBV9 with TRBJ2-3; no reliable D call. Germline V CDR1 and CDR2: SGDLS, YYNGEE. The V end was cut by 0 bases, the J end by 2 bases, with 10 bases between. The CDR3 spans 15 residues.

A word on this clonotype: The junction departs from the called germline gene at one end, perhaps through a read error. V and J are TRBV5-5 and TRBJ1-5, with 7 bases fitting TRBD1. Per the germline V gene, CDR1 is SGHKS and CDR2 is YYEKEE (reference sequence). This CDR3 region has 13 residues. In DNA form, the CDR3 reads TGTGCCAGCAGCTTCAGGGGGATTCAGCCCCGGCATTTT. Translating it yields CASSFRGIQPRHF.

This clonotype has a handful of counts. V gene TRBV5-8 combines with J gene TRBJ1-2; D is ambiguous. CDR3 length: 15 residues. The germline V and J ends were trimmed by 4 bases and 5 bases, with 18 bases remaining between them. Germline V lookup: CDR1 SGHTS, CDR2 YDEGEE. DNA for the CDR3: TGTGCCAGCAGCAGCTTCGATCGGACCGGGTATGGCTACACCTTC. It is translated as CASSSFDRTGYGYTF.

This clonotype was counted between two and nine times. CDR3 loop: CASTIGQGTSEQFF. CDR3 bases: TGTGCCAGCACCATTGGGCAGGGAACCAGTGAGCAGTTCTTC. The gene calls are TRBV9 and TRBJ2-1; TRBD1 might be the D (5 bases). Germline CDR1 SGDLS, CDR2 YYNGEE. V lost 6 bases, J lost 9 bases, and 19 bases lay in between. CDR3 length: 14 amino acids.

Only a few counts were recorded for this clonotype. The chain links TRBV29-1 to TRBJ1-1; 7 nucleotides agree with TRBD1. Germline trimming cut 5 bases from V and 0 bases from J; bases unmatched to any gene: 6. The CDR3 spans 14 residues. From germline, CDR1 is SQVTM and CDR2 ANQGSEA. CDR3 in DNA: TGCAGCGTTTTTAAAGACAGGGTGAACACTGAAGCTTTCTTT. Its translation is CSVFKDRVNTEAFF.

The chain employs TRBV14 and TRBJ2-1, with D uncertain. In germline, CDR1 is SGHDN, CDR2 FVKESK. The V and J ends lost 3 bases and 7 bases respectively, with 10 bases between them. The CDR3 covers 13 residues. The CDR3 DNA sequence: TGTGCCAGCAGCCAGGCAAGAATGAATGAGCAGTTCTTC. Its translation is CASSQARMNEQFF.

This clonotype has ten or more counts. This sequence joins TRBV18 and TRBJ2-7; 9 bases are a match to TRBD1. V dropped 5 bases and J dropped 6; count of bases not matched to a gene: 8. CDR1 and CDR2 from the germline V gene are KGHSH and LQKENI. The length of the CDR3 is 14 residues. CDR3 in amino acids: CASSIRTGAVEQYF. CDR3 DNA: TGTGCCAGCTCAATTCGGACAGGGGCAGTCGAGCAGTACTTC.

This rearrangement joins TRBV4-1 to TRBJ1-3; the match to TRBD1 covers 7 bases. The junction had 10 bases not matched to a gene; V was cut back by 2 bases and J by 6 bases. Per germline, CDR1 MGHRA and CDR2 YSYEKL. The CDR3 loop spans 16 amino acids. CDR3 DNA: TGCGCCAGCAGCCAACCGAGCAGGGGGAAGGAAAACACCATATATTTT. It encodes CASSQPSRGKENTIYF.

This clonotype was seen only a few times. V usage is TRBV25-1 and J usage is TRBJ1-1, with TRBD1 identical over 8 bases. CDR1 is MGHDK, CDR2 SYGVNS, per germline. The V gene end was trimmed by 8 bases and the J gene end by 4 bases; junction bases not matched to a gene: 6. The length of the CDR3 is 13 residues. CDR3 sequence reads: CASSTDRATEAFF. In DNA, the CDR3 is TGTGCCAGCTCCACGGACAGGGCCACTGAAGCTTTCTTT.

The rearrangement joins TRBV10-3 to TRBJ1-6; 7 bases match TRBD1. V lost 2 bases to trimming and J lost 9 bases; unmatched junction nucleotides: 4. The CDR3 consists of 14 residues. Per the germline V gene, CDR1 is ENHRY and CDR2 is SYGVKD. In DNA, the CDR3 is TGTGCCATCAGTGAGGACAGGGAGAGTTCACCCCTCCACTTT. Amino acids: CAISEDRESSPLHF.

This chain links TRBV19 with TRBJ2-5, with 9 bases matching TRBD2. The CDR3 covers 19 residues. V shed 7 bases and J 4 bases; nucleotides not matched to a gene: 22. Germline V CDR1 and CDR2: LNHDA, SQIVND (reference sequence). CDR3 sequence reads: CASTPRGPRPSGMGETQYF. CDR3 in DNA: TGTGCCAGTACCCCCCGGGGTCCCAGGCCTAGCGGGATGGGAGAGACCCAGTACTTC.

At least ten counts were recorded for this clonotype. The chain uses TRBV6-5 and TRBJ1-2; D gene uncertain. V was shortened by 0 bases and J by 8 bases, with 13 bases between the two germline ends. This CDR3 comprises 14 residues. Germline-derived CDR1 and CDR2 are MNHEY and SVGAGI. The CDR3 protein is CASSYSQPMWGYTF. The CDR3 DNA reads as TGTGCCAGCAGTTACTCTCAGCCTATGTGGGGCTACACCTTC.

The CDR3 here is CASEKDREAFF. Written as DNA, the CDR3 is TGTGCCAGCGAGAAGGACAGGGAAGCTTTCTTT. This chain links TRBV5-6 with TRBJ1-1, with 7 positions matching TRBD1. The length of the CDR3 is 11 residues. J was trimmed by 8 bases and V by 7 bases; bases with no gene match: 5. Germline loops: CDR1 SGHDT, CDR2 YYEEEE.

The chain recombines TRBV6-2 or TRBV6-3 with TRBJ1-6; unclear D gene. This CDR3 has 14 residues. Germline loops: CDR1 MNHEY, CDR2 SVGEGT. V dropped 5 bases and J dropped 0 bases, with 5 bases sitting between them. CDR3 bases: TGTGCCAGCAGTACGGGCTCCTATAATTCACCCCTCCACTTT. Amino acids: CASSTGSYNSPLHF.

The chain links TRBV28 to TRBJ2-1, with a tentative D call TRBD2 (7 bases). Per the germline V gene, CDR1 is MDHEN and CDR2 is SYDVKM. Trimming cost V 4 bases and J 7 bases, with 26 bases left between them. This CDR3 is 18 amino acids long. CDR3 DNA: TGTGCCAGCAGTTCCCCCCGTACTAGGGGGAGGGCCGGAAATGAGCAGTTCTTC. Its protein is CASSSPRTRGRAGNEQFF.

Remarks on this clonotype: A much larger clone sits a single nucleotide away, making a read error possible. The chain couples TRBV4-2 to TRBJ2-1, with D possibly matching TRBD1 (5 bases). The CDR3 runs to 16 residues. With 0 bases removed from V and 8 bases from J, the gap between germline ends came to 17 bases. CDR1 is LGHNA, CDR2 YNFKEQ, per germline. The CDR3 here is CASSQEGCRAGHEQFF. The CDR3 DNA sequence: TGTGCCAGCAGCCAAGAGGGATGCAGGGCCGGGCATGAGCAGTTCTTC.

V and J are TRBV6-5 and TRBJ1-6; no clear D gene. CDR1 is MNHEY and CDR2 is SVGAGI in the germline V gene. The CDR3 is 12 residues long. V was cut by 6 bases and J by 7 bases, with 7 bases left in between. As DNA, the CDR3 is TGTGCCAGCAGGCTTTCGAATTCACCCCTCCACTTT. Translation gives CASRLSNSPLHF.

This clonotype occurred a few times. For the CDR3, the DNA is TGTGCCAGCAGCTCAGGGGATAAAGAGACCCAGTACTTC. This sequence encodes CASSSGDKETQYF. The V gene is TRBV7-3, the J gene TRBJ2-5, with D possibly being TRBD1 (6 bases). This CDR3 contains 13 residues. Germline V gives CDR1 SGHTA, CDR2 FQGTGA. Trimming shortened V by 4 bases and J by 3 bases, and 9 bases separated the two germline ends.

Concerning this clonotype itself: One base away lies a much larger clone, so this may be a sequencing read error. CDR3 in DNA: TGTGCCAGCAGCTCATATGGAGATACGCAGTATTTT. Protein product: CASSSYGDTQYF. The chain joins TRBV7-2 to TRBJ2-3; D is unresolved. The CDR3 consists of 12 residues. CDR1 SGHTA and CDR2 FQGNSA come from the germline V gene. V dropped 4 bases and J dropped 5 bases, with 7 bases sitting between them. The full variable domain, completed using reference TRBV7-2 and TRBJ2-3, is GAGVSQSPSNKVTEKGKDVELRCDPISGHTALYWYRQSLGQGLEFLIYFQGNSAPDKSGLPSDRFSAERTGGSVSTLTIQRTQQEDSAVYLCASSSYGDTQYFGPGTRLTVL.

This clonotype was observed a handful of times. CDR3 DNA sequence: TGTGCCAGTATCCCCTTAAGAGGGGGGGCGAATGAGCAGTTCTTC. This encodes CASIPLRGGANEQFF. This chain joins TRBV2 and TRBJ2-1, with D possibly TRBD2 on 7 matching bases. Germline V gene sequence: CDR1 SNHLY, CDR2 FYNNEI. The CDR3 consists of 15 residues. V shed 9 bases and J shed 7 bases, with 22 bases lying between them.

The CDR3 coding sequence is TGCGCCAGCGCACTAGCGGGGAATGAGCAGTTCTTC. This gives the protein CASALAGNEQFF. The chain joins TRBV10-2 to TRBJ2-1; 10 nucleotides agree with TRBD2. Trimming cost V 8 bases and J 7 bases; bases outside gene matches: 2. Germline assignment: CDR1 WSHSY and CDR2 SAAADI. CDR3 size: 12 residues.